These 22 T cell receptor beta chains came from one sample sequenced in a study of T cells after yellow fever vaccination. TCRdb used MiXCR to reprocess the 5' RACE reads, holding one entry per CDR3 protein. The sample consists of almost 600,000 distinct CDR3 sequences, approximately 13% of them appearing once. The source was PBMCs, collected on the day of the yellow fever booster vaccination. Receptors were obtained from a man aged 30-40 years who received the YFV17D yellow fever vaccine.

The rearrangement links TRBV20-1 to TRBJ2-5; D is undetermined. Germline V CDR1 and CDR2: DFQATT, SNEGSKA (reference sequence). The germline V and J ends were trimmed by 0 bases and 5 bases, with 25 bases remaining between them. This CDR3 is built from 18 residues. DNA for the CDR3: TGCAGTGCTAGAGAAGAGAGGCCCCCAGGCTTCCAAGGGGAGACCCAGTACTTC. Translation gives CSAREERPPGFQGETQYF.

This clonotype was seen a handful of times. The CDR3 region has the DNA TGTGCCAGCAGATTGGGGCGGATCAATGAGCAGTTCTTC. The encoded protein is CASRLGRINEQFF. The rearrangement links TRBV12-3 or TRBV12-4 to TRBJ2-1, with D possibly matching TRBD1 (5 bases). This CDR3 region has 13 residues. The V and J ends lost 6 bases and 6 bases respectively, with 12 bases between them.

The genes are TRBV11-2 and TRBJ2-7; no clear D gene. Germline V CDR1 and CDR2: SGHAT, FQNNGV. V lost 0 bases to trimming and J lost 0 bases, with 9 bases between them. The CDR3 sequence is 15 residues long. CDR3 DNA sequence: TGTGCCAGCAGCTTAGAGGGCGCGAGCTCCTACGAGCAGTACTTC. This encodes CASSLEGASSYEQYF.

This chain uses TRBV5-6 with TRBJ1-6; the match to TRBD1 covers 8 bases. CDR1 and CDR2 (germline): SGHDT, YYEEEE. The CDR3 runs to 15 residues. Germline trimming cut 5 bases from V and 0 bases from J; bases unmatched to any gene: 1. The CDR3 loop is CASRDRGSYNSPLHF. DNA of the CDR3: TGTGCCAGCAGAGACAGGGGCTCCTATAATTCACCCCTCCACTTT.

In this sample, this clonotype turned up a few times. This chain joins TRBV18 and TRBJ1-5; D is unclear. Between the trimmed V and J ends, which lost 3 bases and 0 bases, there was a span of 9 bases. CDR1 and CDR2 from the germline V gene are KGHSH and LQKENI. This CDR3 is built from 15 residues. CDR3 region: CASSPAGYSNQPQHF. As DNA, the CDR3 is TGTGCCAGCTCACCGGCAGGTTATAGCAATCAGCCCCAGCATTTT. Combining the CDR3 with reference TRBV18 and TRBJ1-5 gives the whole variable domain NAGVMQNPRHLVRRRGQEARLRCSPMKGHSHVYWYRQLPEEGLKFMVYLQKENIIDESGMPKERFSAEFPKEGPSILRIQQVVRGDSAAYFCASSPAGYSNQPQHFGDGTRLSIL.

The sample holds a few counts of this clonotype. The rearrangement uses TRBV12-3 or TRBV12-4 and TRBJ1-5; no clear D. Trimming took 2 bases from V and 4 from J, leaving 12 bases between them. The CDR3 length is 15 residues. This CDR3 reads CASSLRSSGNQPQHF. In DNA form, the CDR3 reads TGTGCCAGCAGTTTAAGATCTTCAGGAAATCAGCCCCAGCATTTT.

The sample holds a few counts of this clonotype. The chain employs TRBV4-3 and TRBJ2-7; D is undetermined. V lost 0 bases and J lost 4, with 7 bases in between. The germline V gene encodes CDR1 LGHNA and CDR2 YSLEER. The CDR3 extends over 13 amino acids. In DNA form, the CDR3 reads TGCGCCAGCAGCCAAGAGTCCGGTTACGAGCAGTACTTC. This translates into CASSQESGYEQYF.

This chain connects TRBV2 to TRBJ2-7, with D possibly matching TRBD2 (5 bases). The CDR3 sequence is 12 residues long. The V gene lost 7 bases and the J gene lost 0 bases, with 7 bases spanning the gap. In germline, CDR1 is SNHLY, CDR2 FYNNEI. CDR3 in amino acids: CASIGLSYEQYF. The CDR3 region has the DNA TGTGCCAGCATAGGACTCTCCTACGAGCAGTACTTC.

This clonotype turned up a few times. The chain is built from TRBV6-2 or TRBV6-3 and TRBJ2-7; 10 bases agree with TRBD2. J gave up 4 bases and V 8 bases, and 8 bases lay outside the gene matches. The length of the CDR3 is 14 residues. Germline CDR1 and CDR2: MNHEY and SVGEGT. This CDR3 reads CASLPPSGSYEQYF. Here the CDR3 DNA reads TGTGCCAGCCTACCGCCTAGCGGGAGTTACGAGCAGTACTTC.

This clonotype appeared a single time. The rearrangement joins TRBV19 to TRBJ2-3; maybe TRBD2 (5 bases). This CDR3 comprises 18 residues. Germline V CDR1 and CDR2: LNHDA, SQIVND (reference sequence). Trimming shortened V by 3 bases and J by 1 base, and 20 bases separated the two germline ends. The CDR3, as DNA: TGTGCCAGTAGTATCCAGAGATACCCGGGATGGGGCACAGATACGCAGTATTTT. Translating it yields CASSIQRYPGWGTDTQYF.

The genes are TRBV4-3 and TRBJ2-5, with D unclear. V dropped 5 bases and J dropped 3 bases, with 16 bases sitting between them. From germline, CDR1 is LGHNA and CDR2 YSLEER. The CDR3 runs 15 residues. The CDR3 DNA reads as TGCGCCAGCAGCTCAGAATTGATCGTGGAAGAGACCCAGTACTTC. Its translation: CASSSELIVEETQYF.

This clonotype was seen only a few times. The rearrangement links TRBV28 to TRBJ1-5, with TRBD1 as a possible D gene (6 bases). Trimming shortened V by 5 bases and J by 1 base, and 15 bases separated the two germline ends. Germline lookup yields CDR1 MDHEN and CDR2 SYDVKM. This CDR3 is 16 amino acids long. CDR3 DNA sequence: TGTGCCAGCAGTCCGCCGGGGGGGCGGAGCAATCAGCCCCAGCATTTT. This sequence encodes CASSPPGGRSNQPQHF.

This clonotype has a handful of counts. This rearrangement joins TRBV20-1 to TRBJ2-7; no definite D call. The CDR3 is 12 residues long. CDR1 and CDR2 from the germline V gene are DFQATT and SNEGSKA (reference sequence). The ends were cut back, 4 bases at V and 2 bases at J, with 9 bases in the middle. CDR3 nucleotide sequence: TGCAGTGCTACAGATGGGGCCTACGAGCAGTACTTC. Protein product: CSATDGAYEQYF.

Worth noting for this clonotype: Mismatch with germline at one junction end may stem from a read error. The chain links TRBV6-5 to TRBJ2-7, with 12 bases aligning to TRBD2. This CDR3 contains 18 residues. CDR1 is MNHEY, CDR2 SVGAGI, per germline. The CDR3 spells CASSSRTSGVLNVYKQYF. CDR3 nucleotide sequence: TGTGCCAGCAGTTCCCGGACTAGCGGGGTTTTGAACGTCTACAAGCAGTACTTC.

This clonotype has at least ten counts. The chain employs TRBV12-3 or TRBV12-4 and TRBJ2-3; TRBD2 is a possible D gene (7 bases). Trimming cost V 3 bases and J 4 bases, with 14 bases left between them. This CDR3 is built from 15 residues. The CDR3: CASSFERGRADTQYF. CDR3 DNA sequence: TGTGCCAGCAGTTTCGAAAGGGGGAGGGCAGATACGCAGTATTTT.

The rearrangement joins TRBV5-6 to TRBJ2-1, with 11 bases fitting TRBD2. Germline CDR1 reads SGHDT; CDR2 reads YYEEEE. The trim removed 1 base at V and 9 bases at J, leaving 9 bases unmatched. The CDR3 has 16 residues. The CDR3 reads CASSLSTSGGNGEQFF. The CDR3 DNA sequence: TGTGCCAGCAGCTTGAGCACTAGCGGGGGAAATGGTGAGCAGTTCTTC. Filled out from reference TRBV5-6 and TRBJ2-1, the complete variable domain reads DAGVTQSPTHLIKTRGQQVTLRCSPKSGHDTVSWYQQALGQGPQFIFQYYEEEERQRGNFPDRFSGHQFPNYSSELNVNALLLGDSALYLCASSLSTSGGNGEQFFGPGTRLTVL.

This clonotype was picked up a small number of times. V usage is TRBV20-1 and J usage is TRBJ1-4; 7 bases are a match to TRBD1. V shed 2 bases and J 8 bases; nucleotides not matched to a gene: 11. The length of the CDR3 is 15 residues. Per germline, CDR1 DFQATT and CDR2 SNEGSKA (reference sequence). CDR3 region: CSARKQGWAGEKLFF. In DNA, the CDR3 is TGCAGTGCTAGAAAACAGGGGTGGGCTGGCGAAAAACTGTTTTTT.

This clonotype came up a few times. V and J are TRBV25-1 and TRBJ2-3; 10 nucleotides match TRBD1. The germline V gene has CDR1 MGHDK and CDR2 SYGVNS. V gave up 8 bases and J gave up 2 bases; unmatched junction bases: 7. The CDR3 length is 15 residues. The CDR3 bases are TGTGCCAGCTCTAGACAGGGGGCGGACACAGATACGCAGTATTTT. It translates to CASSRQGADTDTQYF.

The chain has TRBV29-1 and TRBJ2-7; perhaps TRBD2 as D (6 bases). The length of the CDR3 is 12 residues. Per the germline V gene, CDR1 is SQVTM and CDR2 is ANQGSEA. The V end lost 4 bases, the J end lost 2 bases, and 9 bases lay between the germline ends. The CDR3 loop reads CSVGREPYEQYF. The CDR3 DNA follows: TGCAGCGTTGGTCGGGAGCCCTACGAGCAGTACTTC.

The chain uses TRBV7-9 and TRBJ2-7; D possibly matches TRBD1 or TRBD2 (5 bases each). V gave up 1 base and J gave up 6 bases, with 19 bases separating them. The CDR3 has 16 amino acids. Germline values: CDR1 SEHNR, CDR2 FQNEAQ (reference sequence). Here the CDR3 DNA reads TGTGCCAGCAGCTTAGAATTGACACCGGGGCTTGGCGAGCAGTACTTC. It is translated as CASSLELTPGLGEQYF.

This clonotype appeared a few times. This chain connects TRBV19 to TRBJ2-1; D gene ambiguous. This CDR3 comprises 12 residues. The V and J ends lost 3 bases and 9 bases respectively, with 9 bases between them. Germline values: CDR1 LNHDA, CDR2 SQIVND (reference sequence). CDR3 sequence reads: CASSIILGEQFF. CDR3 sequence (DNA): TGTGCCAGTAGTATTATTTTAGGTGAGCAGTTCTTC.

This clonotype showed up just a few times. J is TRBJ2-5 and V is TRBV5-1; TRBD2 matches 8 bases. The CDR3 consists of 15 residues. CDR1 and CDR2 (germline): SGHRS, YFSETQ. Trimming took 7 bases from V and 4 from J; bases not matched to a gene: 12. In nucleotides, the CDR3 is TGCGCCAGCGCGGGGGGAAATGCTAAGCGAGAGACCCAGTACTTC. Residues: CASAGGNAKRETQYF. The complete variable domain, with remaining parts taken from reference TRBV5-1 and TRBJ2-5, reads KAGVTQTPRYLIKTRGQQVTLSCSPISGHRSVSWYQQTPGQGLQFLFEYFSETQRNKGNFPGRFSGRQFSNSRSEMNVSTLELGDSALYLCASAGGNAKRETQYFGPGTRLLVL.